A selection of T cell receptor beta chains follows, all from one sample in a study of cytomegalovirus exposure and HLA in healthy donors. The protocol was immunoSEQ multiplex PCR, while the TCRdb copy is restricted to in-frame clones and leaves out a portion. The sample carries about 150,000 clones, about four fifths recorded once. Sequencing was done on a sample of PBMCs. The receptors were sampled from a man between 45 and 60 years old in good health and CMV-seropositive. CDR3s include the opening cysteine and the closing phenylalanine or tryptophan. D genes are given only for firm matches. A row's size may be missing; if present it is once, few, many or a size class.

j_call: TRBJ2-7; v_call: TRBV30; d_call: .; clone_size: .; cdr3_nt: TGTGCCTGGAGTGTACAAGCGGGCGCGTCCTACGAGCAGTACTTC; cdr3_aa: CAWSVQAGASYEQYF
j_call: TRBJ1-1; v_call: TRBV10-3; d_call: .; clone_size: .; cdr3_nt: TGTGCCATCAGTGAGTGGCAGAATACTGAAGCTTTCTTT; cdr3_aa: CAISEWQNTEAFF
j_call: TRBJ2-6; v_call: TRBV5-8; d_call: TRBD1; clone_size: .; cdr3_nt: TGTGCCAGCAGCGAGGACAGGGTTGGGGCCAACGTCCTGACTTTC; cdr3_aa: CASSEDRVGANVLTF
j_call: TRBJ2-3; v_call: TRBV30; d_call: TRBD1; clone_size: .; cdr3_nt: TGTGCCTGGAGTGTCGGTGGGACAGTCCCAGATACGCAGTATTTT; cdr3_aa: CAWSVGGTVPDTQYF
j_call: TRBJ2-3; v_call: TRBV29-1; d_call: .; clone_size: .; cdr3_nt: TGCAGCGTGCATGGGGGCAATTTCGATACGCAGTATTTT; cdr3_aa: CSVHGGNFDTQYF
j_call: TRBJ2-3; v_call: TRBV11-2; d_call: .; clone_size: .; cdr3_nt: TGTGCCAGCACCGTAGGGGACAACACAGATACGCAGTATTTT; cdr3_aa: CASTVGDNTDTQYF
j_call: TRBJ2-7; v_call: TRBV6-1; d_call: .; clone_size: .; cdr3_nt: TGTGCCAGCAGTGAAGCGCTTCGAGGAGCAGTGGCCTACGAGCAGTACTTC; cdr3_aa: CASSEALRGAVAYEQYF
j_call: TRBJ2-1; v_call: TRBV5-1; d_call: .; clone_size: .; cdr3_nt: TGCGCCAGCAGCTTGTCAGGCCCCGTGTCTGAGCAGTTCTTC; cdr3_aa: CASSLSGPVSEQFF
j_call: TRBJ2-1; v_call: TRBV2; d_call: TRBD2; clone_size: .; cdr3_nt: TGTGCCAGCAGTGAGTTACTAGCGGGAGATGAGCAGTTCTTC; cdr3_aa: CASSELLAGDEQFF
j_call: TRBJ2-1; v_call: TRBV7-3; d_call: TRBD2; clone_size: .; cdr3_nt: TGTGCCAGCAGCCGCCGGGCTAGCGGGAGCTCCTACAATGAGCAGTTCTTC; cdr3_aa: CASSRRASGSSYNEQFF
j_call: TRBJ2-4; v_call: TRBV30; d_call: TRBD2; clone_size: .; cdr3_nt: TGTGCCTGGAGTGTTGGACTAGCTTTTAGCAAAAACATTCAGTACTTC; cdr3_aa: CAWSVGLAFSKNIQYF
j_call: TRBJ1-1; v_call: TRBV28; d_call: .; clone_size: .; cdr3_nt: TGTGCCAGCAGGCCCGGAGGGGGGGCTAAAGGTTTCTTT; cdr3_aa: CASRPGGGAKGFF
j_call: TRBJ1-1; v_call: TRBV5-1; d_call: .; clone_size: .; cdr3_nt: TGCGCCAGCAGCTTCGGGAGTGAAGCTTTCTTT; cdr3_aa: CASSFGSEAFF
j_call: TRBJ2-7; v_call: TRBV19; d_call: TRBD2; clone_size: once; cdr3_nt: TGTGCCAGTAGTCCGGGACTAGCGGAGGGAGGCCACGAGCAGTACTTC; cdr3_aa: CASSPGLAEGGHEQYF
j_call: TRBJ1-2; v_call: TRBV28; d_call: TRBD1; clone_size: .; cdr3_nt: TGTGCCAGCTCCGGGACAGAGTCCTATGGCTACACCTTC; cdr3_aa: CASSGTESYGYTF
j_call: TRBJ1-1; v_call: TRBV11-3; d_call: .; clone_size: .; cdr3_nt: TGTGCCAGCAGCTTAGGGCAGGGGCAGGGCACTGAAGCTTTCTTT; cdr3_aa: CASSLGQGQGTEAFF
j_call: TRBJ1-2; v_call: TRBV28; d_call: TRBD1; clone_size: .; cdr3_nt: TGTGCCAGCAGCGGCAGGGGGCCTGGCTACACCTTC; cdr3_aa: CASSGRGPGYTF
j_call: TRBJ2-5; v_call: TRBV6-1; d_call: .; clone_size: .; cdr3_nt: TGTGCCAGCAGTGAAGGGGCACAGGGTATTCAAATGGAGACCCAGTACTTC; cdr3_aa: CASSEGAQGIQMETQYF
j_call: TRBJ2-7; v_call: TRBV18; d_call: TRBD1; clone_size: .; cdr3_nt: TGTGCCAGCTCACCAGGGACAGGGTACTACGAGCAGTACTTC; cdr3_aa: CASSPGTGYYEQYF
j_call: TRBJ2-2; v_call: TRBV10-3; d_call: TRBD2; clone_size: .; cdr3_nt: TGTGCCGCAAGCCCGGGACTAGCGAACACCGGGGAGCTGTTTTTT; cdr3_aa: CAASPGLANTGELFF
j_call: TRBJ2-3; v_call: TRBV7-9; d_call: TRBD1; clone_size: .; cdr3_nt: TGTGCCAGCAGCGCGACAGGGGTTGGCACAGATACGCAGTATTTT; cdr3_aa: CASSATGVGTDTQYF
j_call: TRBJ2-5; v_call: TRBV5-4; d_call: TRBD2; clone_size: few; cdr3_nt: TGTGCCAGCAGCCCCCCGACTAGCGGCCACCAAGAGACCCAGTACTTC; cdr3_aa: CASSPPTSGHQETQYF
j_call: TRBJ2-1; v_call: TRBV29-1; d_call: TRBD2; clone_size: .; cdr3_nt: TGCAGCGTAGAAGCGGGAGTGTACAATGAGCAGTTCTTC; cdr3_aa: CSVEAGVYNEQFF
j_call: TRBJ1-4; v_call: TRBV28; d_call: .; clone_size: .; cdr3_nt: TGTGCCAGCAGGCGGCAGGGGCGGACTAATGAAAAACTGTTTTTT; cdr3_aa: CASRRQGRTNEKLFF
j_call: TRBJ2-2; v_call: TRBV6-1; d_call: .; clone_size: .; cdr3_nt: TGTGCCAGCAGTCCACCTAGCACGAACACCGGGGAGCTGTTTTTT; cdr3_aa: CASSPPSTNTGELFF
j_call: TRBJ2-5; v_call: TRBV7-2; d_call: TRBD2; clone_size: .; cdr3_nt: TGTGCCAGCACCCGGGGAGGGACCCAAGAGACCCAGTACTTC; cdr3_aa: CASTRGGTQETQYF